The entry below gives a single TCR beta chain sequence along with its context. This clonotype showed up many times. Its binding antigen is unknown. No qualities accompany the bases; no much larger clone lies one base away. The data belong to a study of regulatory T cells in long-lasting Graves disease (dated by TCRdb to the early 2020s). Study-wide context: Antithyroid drugs had been taken for less than 3 months by newly diagnosed Graves' disease patients. Persistent Graves' disease patients were compared with newly diagnosed Graves' disease patients by peripheral blood TCR sequencing and RNA sequencing. The study was registered as a clinical trial and conducted in China. A total of 35 or so samples were covered by TCR sequencing, comprising approximately 13 persistent and around 20 newly diagnosed Graves' disease patients.

From cysteine to phenylalanine, the CDR3 is 14 amino acids long. Only the CDR3 DNA is retained, 42 bases long and in frame from the first base. The junction carries 12 bases between V and J, which are trimmed by 3 bases and 3 bases respectively. The germline V gene supplies CDR1 MGHDK and CDR2 SYGVNS. Reading the label with the study, this specimen's time point is: newly diagnosed GD, antithyroid drugs for less than 3 months. For both TCR sequencing and RNA sequencing, RNA was extracted from PBMCs in TRIzol. The diagnosis of Graves' disease followed American Thyroid Association guidelines. Patients for the study were recruited at an endocrinology department in Xi'an, China. Each patient gave roughly 10 milliliters of peripheral blood, collected in an EDTA anticoagulant tube. Ficoll Paque Plus density gradient separation was used to isolate PBMCs, and no further T cell sorting was performed. An Agilent 2100 Bioanalyzer and agarose gel were used to assess RNA quality, and a NanoDrop 2000 was used to measure RNA concentration.

Library method: multiplex PCR. Sequenced using an Illumina HiSeq 4000. To build TCR beta libraries, CDR3 regions were amplified by Arm-PCR using iRepertoire HTBI primers. Before sequencing, the PCR products went through gel purification. Per the original workflow: Across samples, about 63 TRBV and 13 to 15 TRBJ segments were identified and used for gene usage analysis of CDR3 amino acid clonotypes. Filtered high-quality paired reads were merged into contigs using COPE and FqMerger. BLAST was used to align contigs to IMGT TRBV, TRBD and TRBJ reference genes, with CDR3 defined following IMGT. Clonotypes above 0.1% frequency were classified as highly expanded clones. Shannon entropy was used to measure repertoire diversity, and the Gini coefficient was used to measure V-J evenness. A clonotype found in more than one individual was treated as public. In TCRdb, the public reads were trimmed at Q25 with fastp and aligned with MiXCR, with productive beta chains retained. When rows share a CDR3 protein, they turn into one entry using the most common DNA and genes. These V and J calls are TCRdb output, not the study's own analysis. The sample contains 300,000 to 400,000 distinct CDR3 sequences, 18% of them found a single time. Roughly 40% of the sample lies in the top ten.

What the research found in general, with its limitations: The authors noted that the small sample size was a limitation that may lower accuracy. TRBV28, TRBJ1-2 and TRBJ2-5 were preferentially used in persistent disease, while TRBV20-1 and TRBJ2-1 were favored in newly diagnosed disease. Compared with newly diagnosed patients, patients with persistent Graves' disease had lower TCR Shannon entropy and fewer highly expanded clones, which suggests clonal expansion. Peripheral blood alone was examined, since thyroid tissue, which constituted the primary lesion, could not be accessed. Only the TCR beta chain was sequenced and analyzed. Persistent patients shared more public clonotypes among themselves (more than 2,500) than newly diagnosed patients did (more than 950).

The chain is encoded by TRBV25-1 joined to TRBJ2-7; perhaps TRBD2 is the D gene, with 5 bases matching. The sequences come from peripheral blood mononuclear cells (PBMCs), collected at new diagnosis, from a patient treated with antithyroid drugs. This receptor was identified in a female donor with Graves disease. The nucleotide sequence reads TGTGCCAGCAGTGATAGCGCGGGCGTCTACGAGCAGTACTTC. It translates as CASSDSAGVYEQYF.